This TCR beta chain stems from a study of post-analysis software for immune sequencing data. Study summary: The study covered relapsing-remitting, secondary progressive and progressive-relapsing courses of multiple sclerosis. The study, taken as a whole, reports: The authors found that F measure strongly co-clustered same-batch samples. Significantly lower normalized Chao1 diversity was found in patients with multiple sclerosis relative to controls. With TRBV5-6, TRBV5-1 and TRBV20-1 included, roughly five TRBV segments were more frequent in patients than in controls.

Turning to this clonotype: As yet, its antigen is unknown.

Sequencing libraries made from TCR beta cDNA carried unique molecular identifiers. Researchers reported 550,000 or so cDNA molecules coming from around 1 to 9.1 million T cells. TCRdb redid the calling of the PCR reads with MiXCR, one entry per CDR3 protein. The sample includes under 900,000 distinct CDR3 sequences, around 53% of them seen just once. The germline V and J ends were trimmed by 6 bases and 0 bases, with 15 bases remaining between them. The CDR3 is made up of 15 amino acids. CDR1 and CDR2 (germline): SGHRS, YFSETQ. The sample comprised blood. The chain uses TRBV5-1 and TRBJ2-5; D unresolved. The clonotype originates from a girl aged 10 to 17 with multiple sclerosis. CDR3 sequence: CASTFGQFHQETQYF. In DNA, the CDR3 is TGCGCCAGCACCTTCGGGCAGTTCCACCAAGAGACCCAGTACTTC.